This T cell receptor beta chain was sequenced during a study of blood T cell repertoires in COVID-19. Individuals drawn from about two dozen US areas were about 18 to 90 years old. Cohorts were based on clinical histories the participants reported. The V segment lost 4 bases and the J segment 7 bases; nucleotides outside the gene matches: 3. The CDR3 has 12 amino acids. Looked up from germline, CDR1 is GTSNPN and CDR2 is SVGIG (reference sequence). In the study's own analysis: Reference gene primer amplification gave nucleated cell count estimates. Profiling relied on immunoSEQ multiplex PCR, and the TCRdb table lists in-frame clones only, not all of them. V, J and clone size were drawn from that table, and D and trimming were deduced from the DNA. The sample includes 200,000 to 250,000 clones, roughly 89% of them seen just once.

The chain recombines TRBV30 with TRBJ1-2; TRBD1 matches 10 bases. This clonotype was obtained from a man between 18 and 29 years old with acute COVID-19. Sequenced material: PBMCs or T cells enriched from blood (not recorded which). CDR3 residues: CAWTGDRGGYTF. The CDR3 DNA is TGTGCCTGGACGGGGGACAGGGGTGGCTACACCTTC.